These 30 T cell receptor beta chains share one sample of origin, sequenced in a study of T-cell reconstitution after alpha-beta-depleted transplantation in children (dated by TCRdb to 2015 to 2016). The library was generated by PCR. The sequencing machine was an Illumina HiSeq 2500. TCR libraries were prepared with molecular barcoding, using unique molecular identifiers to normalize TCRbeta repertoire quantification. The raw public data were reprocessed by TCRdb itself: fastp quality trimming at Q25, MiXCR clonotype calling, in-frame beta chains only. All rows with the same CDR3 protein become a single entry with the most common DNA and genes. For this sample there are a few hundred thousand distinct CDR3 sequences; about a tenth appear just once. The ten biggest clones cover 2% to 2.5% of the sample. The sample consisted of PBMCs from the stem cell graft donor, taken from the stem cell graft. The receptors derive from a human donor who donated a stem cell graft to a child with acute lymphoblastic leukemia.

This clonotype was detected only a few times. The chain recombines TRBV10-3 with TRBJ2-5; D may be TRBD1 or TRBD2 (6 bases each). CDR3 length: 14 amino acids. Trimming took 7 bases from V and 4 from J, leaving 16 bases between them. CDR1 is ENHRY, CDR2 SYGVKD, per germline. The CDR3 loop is CAITEGGLAETQYF. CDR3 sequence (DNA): TGTGCCATCACCGAGGGGGGACTGGCAGAGACCCAGTACTTC.

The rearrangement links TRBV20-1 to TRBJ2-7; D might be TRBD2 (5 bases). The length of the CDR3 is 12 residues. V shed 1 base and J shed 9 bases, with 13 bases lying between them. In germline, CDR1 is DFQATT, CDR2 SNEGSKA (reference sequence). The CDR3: CSARVEGPLQYF. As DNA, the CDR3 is TGCAGTGCTAGAGTTGAGGGCCCCTTGCAGTACTTC.

CDR3 in DNA: TGTGCCAGCAGTACCCAGGACCGCTATGGCTACACCTTC. Translated: CASSTQDRYGYTF. The rearrangement uses TRBV7-8 and TRBJ1-2; no definite D call. The CDR3 covers 13 residues. The V end lost 6 bases, the J end lost 4 bases, and 12 bases lay between the germline ends. CDR1 is SGHVS, CDR2 FQNEAQ, per germline.

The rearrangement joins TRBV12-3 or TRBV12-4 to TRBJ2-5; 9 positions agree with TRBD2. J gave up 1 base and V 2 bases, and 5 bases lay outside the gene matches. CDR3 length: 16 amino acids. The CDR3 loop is CASSLTSGRTQETQYF. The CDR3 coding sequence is TGTGCCAGCAGTTTAACGAGCGGGAGGACCCAAGAGACCCAGTACTTC.

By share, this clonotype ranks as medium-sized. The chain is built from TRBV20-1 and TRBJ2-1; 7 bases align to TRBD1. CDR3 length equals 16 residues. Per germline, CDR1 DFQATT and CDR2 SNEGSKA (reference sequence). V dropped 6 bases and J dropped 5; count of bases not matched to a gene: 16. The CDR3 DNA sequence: TGCAGTGCCGTCCTACACCGGGACAGCAGCAACAATGAGCAGTTCTTC. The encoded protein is CSAVLHRDSSNNEQFF.

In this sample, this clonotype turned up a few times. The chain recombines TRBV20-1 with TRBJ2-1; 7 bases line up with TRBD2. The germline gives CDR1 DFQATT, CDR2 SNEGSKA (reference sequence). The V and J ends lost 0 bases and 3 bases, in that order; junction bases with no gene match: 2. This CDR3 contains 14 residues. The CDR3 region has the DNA TGCAGTGCTAGAGATGCTAGCGGCTACAATGAGCAGTTCTTC. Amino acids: CSARDASGYNEQFF.

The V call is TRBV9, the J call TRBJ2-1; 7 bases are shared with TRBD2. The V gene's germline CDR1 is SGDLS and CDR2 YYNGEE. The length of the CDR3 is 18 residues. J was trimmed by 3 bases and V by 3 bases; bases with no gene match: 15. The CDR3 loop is CASSDPRPDIAGYNEQFF. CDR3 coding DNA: TGTGCCAGCAGCGACCCAAGGCCAGACATAGCGGGCTACAATGAGCAGTTCTTC.

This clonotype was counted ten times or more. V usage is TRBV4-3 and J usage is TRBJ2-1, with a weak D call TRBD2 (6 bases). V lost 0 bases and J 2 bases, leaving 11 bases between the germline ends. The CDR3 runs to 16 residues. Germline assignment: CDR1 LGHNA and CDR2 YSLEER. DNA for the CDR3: TGCGCCAGCAGCCAAGATAGGGGCGGGGCCTACAATGAGCAGTTCTTC. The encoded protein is CASSQDRGGAYNEQFF.

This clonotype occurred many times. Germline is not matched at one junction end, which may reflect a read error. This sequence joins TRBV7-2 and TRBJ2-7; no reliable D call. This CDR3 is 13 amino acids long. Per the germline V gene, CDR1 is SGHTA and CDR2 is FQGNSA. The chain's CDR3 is CASSWTVSNEQYF. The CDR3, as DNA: TGTGCCAGCAGTTGGACGGTCTCCAACGAGCAGTACTTC.

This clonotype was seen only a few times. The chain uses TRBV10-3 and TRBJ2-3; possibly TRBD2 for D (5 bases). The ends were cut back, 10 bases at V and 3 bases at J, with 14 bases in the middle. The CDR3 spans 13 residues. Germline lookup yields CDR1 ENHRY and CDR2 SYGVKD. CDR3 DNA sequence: TGTGCCACCCTACCACGGGATACAGATACGCAGTATTTT. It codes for CATLPRDTDTQYF.

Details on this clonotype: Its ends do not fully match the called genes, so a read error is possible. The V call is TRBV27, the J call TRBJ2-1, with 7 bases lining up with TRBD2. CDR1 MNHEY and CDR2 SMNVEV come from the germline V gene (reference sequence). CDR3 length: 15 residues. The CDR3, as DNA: TGTGCCAGCATTTTACGACTTGAGGTGGGAGGGTCCCGATTCTTC. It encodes CASILRLEVGGSRFF.

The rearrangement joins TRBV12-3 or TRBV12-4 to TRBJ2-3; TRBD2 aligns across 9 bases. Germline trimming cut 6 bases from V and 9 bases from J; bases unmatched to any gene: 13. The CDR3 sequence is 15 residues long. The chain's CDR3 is CASRPTSGRTWTQYF. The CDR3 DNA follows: TGTGCCAGCAGGCCGACTAGCGGCCGAACCTGGACGCAGTATTTT.

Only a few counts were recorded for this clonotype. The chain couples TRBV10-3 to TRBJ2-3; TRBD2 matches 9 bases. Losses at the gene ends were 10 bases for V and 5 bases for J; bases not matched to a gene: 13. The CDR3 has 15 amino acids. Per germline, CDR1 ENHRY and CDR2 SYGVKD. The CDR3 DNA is TGTGCCACTAGAGATAGCGGGAGTATCGAAGATACGCAGTATTTT. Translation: CATRDSGSIEDTQYF.

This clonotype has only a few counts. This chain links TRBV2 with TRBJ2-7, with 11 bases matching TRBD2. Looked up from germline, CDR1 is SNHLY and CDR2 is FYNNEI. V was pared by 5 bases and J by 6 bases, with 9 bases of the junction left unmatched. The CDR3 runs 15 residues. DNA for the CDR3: TGTGCCAGCAGTCGAATCGTCGGACTAGCGGGCGAGCAGTACTTC. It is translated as CASSRIVGLAGEQYF.

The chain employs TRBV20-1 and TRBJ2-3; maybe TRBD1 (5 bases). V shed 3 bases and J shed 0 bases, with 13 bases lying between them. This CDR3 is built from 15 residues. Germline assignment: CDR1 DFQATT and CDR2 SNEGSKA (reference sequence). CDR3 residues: CSASPTVYSTDTQYF. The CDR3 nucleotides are TGCAGTGCTAGCCCGACAGTATATAGCACAGATACGCAGTATTTT.

CDR3 sequence reads: CASSFKASGNTDTQYF. CDR3 DNA: TGTGCCAGCAGTTTTAAGGCTAGCGGGAACACAGATACGCAGTATTTT. V gene TRBV12-3 or TRBV12-4 combines with J gene TRBJ2-3, with TRBD2 matching over 9 bases. V was pared by 3 bases and J by 2 bases, with 6 bases of the junction left unmatched. The CDR3 has 16 amino acids.

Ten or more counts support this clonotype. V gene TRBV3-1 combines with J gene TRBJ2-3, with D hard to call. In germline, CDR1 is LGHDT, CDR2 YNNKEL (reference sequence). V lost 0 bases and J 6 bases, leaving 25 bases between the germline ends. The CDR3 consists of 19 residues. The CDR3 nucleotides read TGTGCCAGCAGCCAAGATAGGTTAAATGAGAGACCAGACGCGGATACGCAGTATTTT. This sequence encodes CASSQDRLNERPDADTQYF.

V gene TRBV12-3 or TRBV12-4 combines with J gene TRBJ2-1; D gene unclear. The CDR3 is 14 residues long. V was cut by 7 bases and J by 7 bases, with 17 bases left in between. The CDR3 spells CASNRPVLGNEQFF. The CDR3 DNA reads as TGTGCCAGCAACCGTCCCGTTTTGGGGAATGAGCAGTTCTTC.

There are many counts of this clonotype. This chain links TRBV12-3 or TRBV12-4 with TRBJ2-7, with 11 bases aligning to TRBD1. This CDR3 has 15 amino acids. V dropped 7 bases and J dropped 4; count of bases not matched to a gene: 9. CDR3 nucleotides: TGTGCCAGCACCATCGCCGGGACAGGGGGTTACGAGCAGTACTTC. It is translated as CASTIAGTGGYEQYF.

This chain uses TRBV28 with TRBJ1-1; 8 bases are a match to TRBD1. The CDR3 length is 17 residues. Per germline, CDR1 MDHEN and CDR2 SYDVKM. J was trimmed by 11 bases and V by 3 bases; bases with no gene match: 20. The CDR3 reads CASSFSQRRRGLRIAFF. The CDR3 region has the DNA TGTGCCAGCAGTTTCTCCCAGAGGCGCAGGGGGCTAAGGATTGCTTTCTTT.

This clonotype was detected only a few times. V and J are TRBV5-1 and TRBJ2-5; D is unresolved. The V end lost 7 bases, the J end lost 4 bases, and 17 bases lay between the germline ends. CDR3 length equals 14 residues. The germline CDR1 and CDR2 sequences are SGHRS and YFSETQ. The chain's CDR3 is CASLNMEYGETQYF. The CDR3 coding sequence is TGCGCCAGCCTGAACATGGAGTACGGAGAGACCCAGTACTTC.

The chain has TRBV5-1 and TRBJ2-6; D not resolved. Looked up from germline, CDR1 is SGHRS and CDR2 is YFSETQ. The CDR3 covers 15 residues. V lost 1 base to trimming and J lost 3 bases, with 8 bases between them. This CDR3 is CASSLLGGGANVLTF. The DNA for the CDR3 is TGCGCCAGCAGCTTGTTGGGTGGTGGGGCCAACGTCCTGACTTTC.

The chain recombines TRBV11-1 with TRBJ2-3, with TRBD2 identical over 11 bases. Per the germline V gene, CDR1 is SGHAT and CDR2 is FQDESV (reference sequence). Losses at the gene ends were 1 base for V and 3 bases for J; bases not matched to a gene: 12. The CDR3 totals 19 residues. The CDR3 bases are TGTGCCAGCAGCTTAGAACGTGGGCTAGCGGGAGGAAGAACAGATACGCAGTATTTT. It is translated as CASSLERGLAGGRTDTQYF.

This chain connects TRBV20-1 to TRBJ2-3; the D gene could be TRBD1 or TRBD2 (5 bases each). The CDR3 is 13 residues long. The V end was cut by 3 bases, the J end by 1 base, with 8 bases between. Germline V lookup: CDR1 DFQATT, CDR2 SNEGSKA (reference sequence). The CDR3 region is CSARVGGTDTQYF. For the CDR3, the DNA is TGCAGTGCTAGGGTGGGGGGCACAGATACGCAGTATTTT.

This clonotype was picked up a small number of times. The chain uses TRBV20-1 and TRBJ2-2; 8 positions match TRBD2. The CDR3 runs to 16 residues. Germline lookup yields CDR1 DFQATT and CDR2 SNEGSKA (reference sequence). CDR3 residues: CCVLAKRESFTGELFF. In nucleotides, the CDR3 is TGCTGTGTTCTAGCTAAGCGGGAGTCTTTCACCGGGGAGCTGTTTTTT.

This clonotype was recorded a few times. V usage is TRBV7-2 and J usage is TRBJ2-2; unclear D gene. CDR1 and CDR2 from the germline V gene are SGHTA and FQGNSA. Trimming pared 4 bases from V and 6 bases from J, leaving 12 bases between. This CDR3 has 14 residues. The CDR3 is CASSSTRQAGELFF. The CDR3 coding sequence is TGTGCCAGCAGCTCAACCCGGCAGGCCGGGGAGCTGTTTTTT. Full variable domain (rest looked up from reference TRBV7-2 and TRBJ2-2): GAGVSQSPSNKVTEKGKDVELRCDPISGHTALYWYRQSLGQGLEFLIYFQGNSAPDKSGLPSDRFSAERTGGSVSTLTIQRTQQEDSAVYLCASSSTRQAGELFFGEGSRLTVL.

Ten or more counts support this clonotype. CDR3 DNA sequence: TGCAGTGCTAGGCGCGGGGACGACTACAATGAGCAGTTCTTC. The encoded protein is CSARRGDDYNEQFF. This chain connects TRBV20-1 to TRBJ2-1; a weak D match, TRBD2 (6 bases). Germline CDR1 DFQATT, CDR2 SNEGSKA (reference sequence). The CDR3 sequence is 14 residues long. V lost 3 bases to trimming and J lost 3 bases, with 12 bases between them.

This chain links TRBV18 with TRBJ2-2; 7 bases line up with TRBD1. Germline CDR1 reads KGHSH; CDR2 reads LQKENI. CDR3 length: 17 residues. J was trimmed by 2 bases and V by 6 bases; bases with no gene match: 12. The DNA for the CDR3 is TGTGCCAGCTCTCAAGGGGGCGCAGGGGCCAACACCGGGGAGCTGTTTTTT. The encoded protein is CASSQGGAGANTGELFF.

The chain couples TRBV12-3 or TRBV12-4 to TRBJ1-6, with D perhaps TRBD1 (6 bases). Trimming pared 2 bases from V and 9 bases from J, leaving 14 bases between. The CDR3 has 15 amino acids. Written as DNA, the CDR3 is TGTGCCAGCAGTTTAAGGGGGACCGAGGGTTCACCCCTCCACTTT. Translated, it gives CASSLRGTEGSPLHF.

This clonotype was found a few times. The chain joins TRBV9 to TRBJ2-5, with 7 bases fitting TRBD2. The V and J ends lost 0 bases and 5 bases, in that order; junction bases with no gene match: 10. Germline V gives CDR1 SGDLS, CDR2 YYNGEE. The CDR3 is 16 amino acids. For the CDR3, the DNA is TGTGCCAGCAGCGTAGAAGGTGGGAGGGCCCTTGAGACCCAGTACTTC. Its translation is CASSVEGGRALETQYF.